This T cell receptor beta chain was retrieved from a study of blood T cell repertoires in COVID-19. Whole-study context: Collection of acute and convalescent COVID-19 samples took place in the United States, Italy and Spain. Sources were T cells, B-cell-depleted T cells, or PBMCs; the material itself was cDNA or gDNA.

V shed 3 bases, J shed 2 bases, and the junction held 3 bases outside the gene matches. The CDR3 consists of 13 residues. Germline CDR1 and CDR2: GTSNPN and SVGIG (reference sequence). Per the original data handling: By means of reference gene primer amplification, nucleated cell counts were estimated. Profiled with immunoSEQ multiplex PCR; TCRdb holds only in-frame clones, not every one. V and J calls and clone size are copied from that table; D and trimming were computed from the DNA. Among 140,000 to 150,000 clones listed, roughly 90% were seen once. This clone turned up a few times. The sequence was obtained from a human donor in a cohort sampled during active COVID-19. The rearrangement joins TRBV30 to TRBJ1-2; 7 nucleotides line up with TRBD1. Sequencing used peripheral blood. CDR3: CAWSSGQNYGYTF. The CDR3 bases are TGTGCCTGGAGCTCGGGACAGAACTATGGCTACACCTTC.